One T cell receptor beta chain is described in this entry. This sample was included in a study of cytomegalovirus exposure and HLA in healthy donors. Germline values: CDR1 SGHRS, CDR2 YFSETQ. With 0 bases clipped from V and 4 bases from J, the junction kept 5 bases outside the gene matches. This CDR3 spans 15 amino acids. Libraries were prepared by immunoSEQ multiplex PCR; TCRdb keeps only in-frame clonotypes and omits some of them. Here the sample spans roughly 58,000 clones, 75% to 95% being singletons. This chain joins TRBV5-1 and TRBJ2-5, with 8 positions matching TRBD1. This receptor was taken from a man in his late teens or twenties in good health and CMV-seronegative. The source material was PBMCs. Here the CDR3 reads CASSLAGGAGETQYF. The CDR3 DNA sequence: TGCGCCAGCAGCTTGGCAGGGGGCGCGGGAGAGACCCAGTACTTC.